The present T cell receptor beta chain was sequenced within a study of blood T cell repertoires in COVID-19. In the authors' workflow: Estimates of nucleated cell counts were drawn from the amplification of reference gene primers. The repertoire was sequenced with immunoSEQ multiplex PCR; TCRdb's copy has only in-frame clones and lacks some. Clone size and the V and J calls come from that table; the DNA yielded D and trimming. The sample lists approximately 50,000 clones; roughly 85% were seen once. This clone was seen a handful of times. The CDR3 is made up of 14 amino acids. CDR1 is SQVTM, CDR2 ANQGSEA, per germline. Germline trimming cut 6 bases from V and 5 bases from J; bases unmatched to any gene: 9.

Sequenced input: peripheral blood. This clonotype was sampled from a man aged 65 to 79 with acute or convalescent COVID-19. The genes are TRBV29-1 and TRBJ2-5; 10 bases match TRBD2. CDR3 sequence reads: CSVGPSGGVETQYF. Here the CDR3 DNA reads TGCAGCGTGGGGCCCAGCGGGGGGGTTGAGACCCAGTACTTC.